Reported below is one T cell receptor beta chain. This CDR3 is 13 amino acids long. V was shortened by 1 base and J by 3 bases, with 6 bases between the two germline ends. The data derive from a study of control samples from healthy donors and cancer patients. Sequencing was performed with immunoSEQ multiplex PCR; in TCRdb, only in-frame clones are kept and a portion is missing. The profile shows about 67,000 clones, 70% to 90% of them singletons. The V and J genes are TRBV12-3 or TRBV12-4 and TRBJ1-1, with unresolved D. This sequence originates from a woman between 45 and 65 years old with head and neck cancer. The sequenced material came from PBMCs. CDR3 nucleotides: TGTGCCAGCAGTTTAGATTCCTACACTGAAGCTTTCTTT. Its translation: CASSLDSYTEAFF.